This TCR beta chain derives from a study of T cell repertoires in cytomegalovirus infection (dated by TCRdb to the late 2010s). Broadly, across the study: Recently identified HLA-C-restricted CMV epitopes, whose presentation resists viral immunomodulation, were targeted by peptide stimulations together with well-studied HLA-B-restricted epitopes. The HLA type of each donor mattered for the analysis, because public TCR beta signatures pointed to carriage of CMV infection along with the matching HLA type.

The CDR3 measures 16 amino acids from cysteine to phenylalanine. CDR3 DNA only is kept here, 48 bases in frame from base 1. The germline V gene supplies CDR1 ENHRY and CDR2 SYGVKD. Trimming takes 4 bases off V and 7 bases off J; junction bases not matched to a gene: 12. Results the study describes overall, beyond this receptor: The ex vivo response was dominated by HLA-C-restricted CMV-specific TCR beta clonotypes, which also provided the single most frequent clonotype in two of eight donors. In both this cohort and an independent roughly 360-donor cohort, the cumulative frequency of public TCR beta family members distinguished carriers of CMV infection plus the relevant HLA type.

This sample's treatment or condition label indicates: in vitro stimulation with specific CMV peptide epitopes to enrich CMV-specific T cells. TCRdb records Illumina HiSeq 1500 as the sequencer. TCRdb reran the public reads through fastp at Q25 and MiXCR, keeping productive beta chains. One record per CDR3 amino acid sequence lists the most common genes and DNA. Counted in this sample were about 310,000 distinct CDR3 sequences; roughly 25% of them appeared once. The top ten constitute about an eighth of the sample. About this clonotype itself: Its antigen target is currently unknown. One base away there is no much larger clone; base qualities are not given.

Sequenced material: cultured PBMCs, taken from culture after CMV antigen stimulation. The receptor comes from a human donor in good health (CMV status not recorded). Some clones in this sample may be carry-over from other donors' samples. The sequence joins TRBV10-3 to TRBJ2-3; 9 nucleotides in the junction match TRBD2. The CDR3: CAISGGLAGSMNTQYF. The DNA sequence is given as TGTGCCATCAGTGGGGGTCTAGCGGGGAGCATGAATACGCAGTATTTT.